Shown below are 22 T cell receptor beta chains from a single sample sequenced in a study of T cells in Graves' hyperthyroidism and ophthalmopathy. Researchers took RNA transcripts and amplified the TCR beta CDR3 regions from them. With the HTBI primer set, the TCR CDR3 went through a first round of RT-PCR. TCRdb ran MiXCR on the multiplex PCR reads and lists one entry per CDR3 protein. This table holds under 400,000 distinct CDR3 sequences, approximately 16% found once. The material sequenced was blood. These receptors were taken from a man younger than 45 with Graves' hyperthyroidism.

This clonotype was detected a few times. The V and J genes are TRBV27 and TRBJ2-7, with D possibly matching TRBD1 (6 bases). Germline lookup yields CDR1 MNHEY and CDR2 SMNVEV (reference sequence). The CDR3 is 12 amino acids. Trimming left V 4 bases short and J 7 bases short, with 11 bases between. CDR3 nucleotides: TGTGCCAGCAGTTCGGTAGGGGGAGAGCAGTACTTC. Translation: CASSSVGGEQYF.

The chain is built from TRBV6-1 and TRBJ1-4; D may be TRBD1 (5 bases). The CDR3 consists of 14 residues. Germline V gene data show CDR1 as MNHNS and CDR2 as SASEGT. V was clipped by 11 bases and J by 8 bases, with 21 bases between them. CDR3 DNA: TGTGCCTCTGCCCGGGCGACGGGGGAGGAAAAACTGTTTTTT. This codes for CASARATGEEKLFF.

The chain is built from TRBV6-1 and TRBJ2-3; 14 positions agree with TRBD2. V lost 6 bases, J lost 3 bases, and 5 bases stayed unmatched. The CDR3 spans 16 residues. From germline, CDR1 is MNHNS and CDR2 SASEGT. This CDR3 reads CASRGTSGSKTDTQYF. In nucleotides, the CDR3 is TGTGCCAGCAGAGGGACTAGCGGGAGCAAGACAGATACGCAGTATTTT.

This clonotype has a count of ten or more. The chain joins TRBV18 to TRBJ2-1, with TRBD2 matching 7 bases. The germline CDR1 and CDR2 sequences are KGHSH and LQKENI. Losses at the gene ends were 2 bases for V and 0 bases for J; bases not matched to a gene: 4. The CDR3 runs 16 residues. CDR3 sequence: CASSPFASGSYNEQFF. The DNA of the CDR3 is TGTGCCAGCTCACCATTCGCTAGCGGCTCCTACAATGAGCAGTTCTTC.

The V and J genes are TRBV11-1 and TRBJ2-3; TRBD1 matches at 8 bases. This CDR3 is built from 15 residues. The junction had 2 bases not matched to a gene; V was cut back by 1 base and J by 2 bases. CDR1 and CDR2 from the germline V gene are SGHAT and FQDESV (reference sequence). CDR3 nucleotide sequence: TGTGCCAGCAGCTTAGGGACAGGGCACACAGATACGCAGTATTTT. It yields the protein CASSLGTGHTDTQYF.

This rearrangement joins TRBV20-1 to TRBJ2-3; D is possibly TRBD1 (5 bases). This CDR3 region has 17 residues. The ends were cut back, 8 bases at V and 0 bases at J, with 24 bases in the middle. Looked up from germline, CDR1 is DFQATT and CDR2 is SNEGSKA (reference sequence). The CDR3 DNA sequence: TGCAGTCCCTCGAAGCCAGGGTCGGCAGAGAGCACAGATACGCAGTATTTT. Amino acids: CSPSKPGSAESTDTQYF.

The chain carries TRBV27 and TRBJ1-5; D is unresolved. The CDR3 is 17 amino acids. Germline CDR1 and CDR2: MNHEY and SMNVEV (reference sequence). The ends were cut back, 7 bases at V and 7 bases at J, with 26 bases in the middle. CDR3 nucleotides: TGTGCCAGCACCCCGCTCTCCGGGCCGGTCAGGAGCCAGCCCCAGCATTTT. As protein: CASTPLSGPVRSQPQHF.

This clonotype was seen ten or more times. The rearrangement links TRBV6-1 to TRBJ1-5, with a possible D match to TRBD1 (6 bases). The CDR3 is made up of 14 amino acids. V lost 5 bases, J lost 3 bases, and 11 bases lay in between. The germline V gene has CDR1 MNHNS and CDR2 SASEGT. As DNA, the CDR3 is TGTGCCAGCAGTTCACAGGGTTACAATCAGCCCCAGCATTTT. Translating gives CASSSQGYNQPQHF.

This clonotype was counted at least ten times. In DNA form, the CDR3 reads TGTGCCAGCAGTTACTCAGGGGACTCCTACGAGCAGTACTTC. Protein product: CASSYSGDSYEQYF. V gene TRBV6-5 combines with J gene TRBJ2-7; a weak D match, TRBD1 (5 bases). The V and J ends lost 0 bases and 0 bases respectively, with 6 bases between them. The germline CDR1 and CDR2 sequences are MNHEY and SVGAGI. The CDR3 loop spans 14 amino acids.

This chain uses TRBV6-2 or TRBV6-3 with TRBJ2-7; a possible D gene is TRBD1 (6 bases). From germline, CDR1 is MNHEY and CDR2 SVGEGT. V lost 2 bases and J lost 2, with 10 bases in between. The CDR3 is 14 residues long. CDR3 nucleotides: TGTGCCAGCAGTTACGTGGCAGGGGCCTACGAGCAGTACTTC. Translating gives CASSYVAGAYEQYF.

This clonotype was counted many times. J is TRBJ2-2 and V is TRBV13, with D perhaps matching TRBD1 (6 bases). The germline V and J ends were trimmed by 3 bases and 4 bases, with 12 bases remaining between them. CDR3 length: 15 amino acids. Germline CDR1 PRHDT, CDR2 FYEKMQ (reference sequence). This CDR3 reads CASSLRGSATGELFF. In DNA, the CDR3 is TGTGCCAGCAGCTTGAGGGGGTCGGCCACCGGGGAGCTGTTTTTT.

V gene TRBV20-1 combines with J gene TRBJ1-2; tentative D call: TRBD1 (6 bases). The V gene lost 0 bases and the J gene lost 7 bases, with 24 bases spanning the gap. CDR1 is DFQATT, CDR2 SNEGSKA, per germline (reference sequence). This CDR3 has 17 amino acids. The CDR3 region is CSARDNSGQRSIGGYTF. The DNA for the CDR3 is TGCAGTGCTAGAGATAATTCAGGACAGCGCTCTATCGGTGGCTACACCTTC.

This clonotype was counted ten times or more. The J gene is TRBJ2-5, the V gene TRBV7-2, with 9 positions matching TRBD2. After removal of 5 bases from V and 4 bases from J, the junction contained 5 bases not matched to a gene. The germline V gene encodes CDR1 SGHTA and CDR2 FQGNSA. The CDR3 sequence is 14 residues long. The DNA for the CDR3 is TGTGCCAGCAGCCGGACTAGCGTCCCAGAGACCCAGTACTTC. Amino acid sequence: CASSRTSVPETQYF.

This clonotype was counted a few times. CDR3 DNA: TGCAGTGCCGCGGGTCAGGGGTTCTACGAGCAGTACTTC. Translation: CSAAGQGFYEQYF. The chain recombines TRBV20-1 with TRBJ2-7; perhaps TRBD1 as D (6 bases). V lost 6 bases and J 3 bases, leaving 15 bases between the germline ends. From germline, CDR1 is DFQATT and CDR2 SNEGSKA (reference sequence). The CDR3 covers 13 residues.

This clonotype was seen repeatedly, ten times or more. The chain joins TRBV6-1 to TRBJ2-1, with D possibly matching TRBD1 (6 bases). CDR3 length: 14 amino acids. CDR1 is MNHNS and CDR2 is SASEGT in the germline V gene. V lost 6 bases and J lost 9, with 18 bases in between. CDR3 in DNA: TGTGCCAGCAGGGAGATGACAGGCGCTGGTGAGCAGTTCTTC. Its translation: CASREMTGAGEQFF.

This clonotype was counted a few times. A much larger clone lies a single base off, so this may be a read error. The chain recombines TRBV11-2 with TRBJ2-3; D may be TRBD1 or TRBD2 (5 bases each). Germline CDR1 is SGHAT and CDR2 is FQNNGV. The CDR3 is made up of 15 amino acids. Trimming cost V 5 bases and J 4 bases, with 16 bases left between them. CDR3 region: CASSLRDGRADTQYF. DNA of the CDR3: TGTGCCAGCAGCCTACGGGACGGGCGCGCAGATACGCAGTATTTT. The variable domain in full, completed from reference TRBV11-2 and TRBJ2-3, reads EAGVAQSPRYKIIEKRQSVAFWCNPISGHATLYWYQQILGQGPKLLIQFQNNGVVDDSQLPKDRFSAERLKGVDSTLKIQPAKLEDSAVYLCASSLRDGRADTQYFGPGTRLTVL.

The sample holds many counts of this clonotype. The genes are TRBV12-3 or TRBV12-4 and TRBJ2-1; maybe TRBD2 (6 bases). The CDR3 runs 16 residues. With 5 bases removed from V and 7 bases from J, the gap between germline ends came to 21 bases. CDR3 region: CASSLYGGGSGNEQFF. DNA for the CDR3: TGTGCCAGCAGTCTATATGGTGGAGGGAGTGGAAATGAGCAGTTCTTC.

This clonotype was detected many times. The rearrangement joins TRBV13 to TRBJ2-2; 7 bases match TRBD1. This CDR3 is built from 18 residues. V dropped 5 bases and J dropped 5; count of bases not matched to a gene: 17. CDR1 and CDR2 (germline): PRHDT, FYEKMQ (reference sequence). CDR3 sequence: CASSATRGTVLRTGELFF. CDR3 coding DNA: TGTGCCAGCAGCGCTACGCGTGGGACAGTTCTTCGGACCGGGGAGCTGTTTTTT.

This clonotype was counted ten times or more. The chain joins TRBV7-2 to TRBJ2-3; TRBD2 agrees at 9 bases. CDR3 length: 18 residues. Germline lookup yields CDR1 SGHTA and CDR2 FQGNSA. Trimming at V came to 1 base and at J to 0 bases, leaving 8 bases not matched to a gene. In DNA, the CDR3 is TGTGCCAGCAGCTTAGGATGGGGAGCGGGGGGAAGCACAGATACGCAGTATTTT. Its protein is CASSLGWGAGGSTDTQYF.

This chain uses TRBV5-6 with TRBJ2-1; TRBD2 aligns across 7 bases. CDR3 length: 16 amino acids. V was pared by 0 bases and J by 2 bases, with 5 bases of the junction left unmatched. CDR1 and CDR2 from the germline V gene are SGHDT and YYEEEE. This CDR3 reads CASSLAGAGAYNEQFF. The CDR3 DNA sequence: TGTGCCAGCAGCTTGGCTGGTGCGGGAGCCTACAATGAGCAGTTCTTC. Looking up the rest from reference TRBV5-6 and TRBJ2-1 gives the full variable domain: DAGVTQSPTHLIKTRGQQVTLRCSPKSGHDTVSWYQQALGQGPQFIFQYYEEEERQRGNFPDRFSGHQFPNYSSELNVNALLLGDSALYLCASSLAGAGAYNEQFFGPGTRLTVL.

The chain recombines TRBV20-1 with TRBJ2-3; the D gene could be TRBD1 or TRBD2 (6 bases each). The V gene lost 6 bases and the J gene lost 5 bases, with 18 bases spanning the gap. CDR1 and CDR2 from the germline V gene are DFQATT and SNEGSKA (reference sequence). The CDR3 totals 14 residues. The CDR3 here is CSANSGGGVDTQYF. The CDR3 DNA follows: TGCAGTGCCAATTCCGGGGGCGGAGTAGATACGCAGTATTTT.

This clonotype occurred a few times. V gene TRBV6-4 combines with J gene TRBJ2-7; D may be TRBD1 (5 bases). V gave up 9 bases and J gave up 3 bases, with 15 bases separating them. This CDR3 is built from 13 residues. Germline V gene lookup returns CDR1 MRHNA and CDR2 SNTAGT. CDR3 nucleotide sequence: TGTGCCAGACACAGGAGAAGACTCTACGAGCAGTACTTC. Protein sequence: CARHRRRLYEQYF.